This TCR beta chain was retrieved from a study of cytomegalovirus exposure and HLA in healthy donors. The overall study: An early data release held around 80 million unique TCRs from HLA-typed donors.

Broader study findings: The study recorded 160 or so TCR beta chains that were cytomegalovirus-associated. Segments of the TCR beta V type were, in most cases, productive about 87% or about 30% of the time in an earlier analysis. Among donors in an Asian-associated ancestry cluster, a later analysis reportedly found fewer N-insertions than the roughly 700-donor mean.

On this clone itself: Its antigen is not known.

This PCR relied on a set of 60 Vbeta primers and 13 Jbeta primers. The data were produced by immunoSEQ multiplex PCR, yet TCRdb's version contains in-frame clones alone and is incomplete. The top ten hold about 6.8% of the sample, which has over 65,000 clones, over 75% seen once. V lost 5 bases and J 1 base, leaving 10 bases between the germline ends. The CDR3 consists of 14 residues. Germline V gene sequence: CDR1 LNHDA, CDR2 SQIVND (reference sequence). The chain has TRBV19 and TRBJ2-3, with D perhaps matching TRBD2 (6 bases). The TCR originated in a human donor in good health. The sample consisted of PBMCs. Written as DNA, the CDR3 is TGTGCCAGTAGTCAACCTAGCGGCACAGATACGCAGTATTTT. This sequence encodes CASSQPSGTDTQYF.